The 27 T cell receptor beta chains in this list originate from one sample, sequenced in a study of blood T cell repertoires in COVID-19. The table came from immunoSEQ multiplex PCR; TCRdb's copy has only in-frame clones and leaves some out. The sample lists 35,000 to 45,000 clones; around 90% were seen once. The sequencing input was peripheral blood. Receptor source: a human donor in a cohort sampled during active COVID-19.

The sample holds a few counts of this clone. The chain carries TRBV30 and TRBJ1-1, with D possibly being TRBD1 (5 bases). The CDR3 contains 13 residues. Between the trimmed V and J ends, which lost 3 bases and 1 base, there was a span of 9 bases. Germline V CDR1 and CDR2: GTSNPN, SVGIG (reference sequence). CDR3 sequence: CAWSRQRNTEAFF. The CDR3 DNA is TGTGCCTGGAGCCGACAGAGGAACACTGAAGCTTTCTTT.

The rearrangement uses TRBV6-1 and TRBJ1-2; 7 bases are shared with TRBD1. CDR1 and CDR2 from the germline V gene are MNHNS and SASEGT. CDR3 length: 20 residues. V dropped 4 bases and J dropped 4; count of bases not matched to a gene: 24. The CDR3 DNA reads as TGTGCCAGCAGTGTTATTCGGCGCGGTGGACCGGGACAGATATTCTATGGCTACACCTTC. Its translation: CASSVIRRGGPGQIFYGYTF.

The V and J genes are TRBV6-5 and TRBJ1-5, with D perhaps TRBD1 (6 bases). The CDR3 sequence is 14 residues long. V gave up 6 bases and J gave up 3 bases, with 12 bases separating them. Germline loops: CDR1 MNHEY, CDR2 SVGAGI. The CDR3 nucleotides read TGTGCCAGCAGCGTTGGACAGTTCAATCAGCCCCAGCATTTT. The encoded protein is CASSVGQFNQPQHF.

The chain has TRBV27 and TRBJ2-1, with D possibly being TRBD2 (5 bases). Germline CDR1 is MNHEY and CDR2 is SMNVEV (reference sequence). The V end was cut by 3 bases, the J end by 4 bases, with 10 bases between. The CDR3 has 14 residues. The CDR3 DNA reads as TGTGCCAGCAGTTTCGCCCGAGGGTACAATGAGCAGTTCTTC. Translating it yields CASSFARGYNEQFF.

V gene TRBV9 combines with J gene TRBJ1-1, with 8 bases identical to TRBD1. Germline V gene sequence: CDR1 SGDLS, CDR2 YYNGEE. The CDR3 runs to 13 residues. The trim removed 3 bases at V and 6 bases at J, leaving 4 bases unmatched. CDR3 DNA: TGTGCCAGCAGCGCATCAGGGGGCTCTGAAGCTTTCTTT. Translation gives CASSASGGSEAFF.

The chain recombines TRBV5-4 with TRBJ1-4; 10 bases are shared with TRBD1. V shed 4 bases, J shed 8 bases, and the junction held 8 bases outside the gene matches. This CDR3 spans 15 amino acids. Germline V CDR1 and CDR2: SGHNT, YYREEE (reference sequence). CDR3 sequence: CASSPGQGREEKLFF. Here the CDR3 DNA reads TGTGCCAGCAGCCCGGGACAGGGGAGGGAAGAAAAACTGTTTTTT.

The chain uses TRBV5-1 and TRBJ1-6; 9 bases align to TRBD1. The CDR3 contains 16 residues. V shed 0 bases, J shed 7 bases, and the junction held 5 bases outside the gene matches. Germline V gene lookup returns CDR1 SGHRS and CDR2 YFSETQ. DNA for the CDR3: TGCGCCAGCAGCTTGGACGGGACAGGGAGCAATTCACCCCTCCACTTT. Encoded protein: CASSLDGTGSNSPLHF.

The CDR3 protein is CASSESQGGNYGYTF. The CDR3 DNA sequence: TGCGCCAGCAGTGAGTCGCAGGGGGGTAACTATGGCTACACCTTC. The rearrangement uses TRBV10-2 and TRBJ1-2, with TRBD1 matching over 7 bases. Losses at the gene ends were 0 bases for V and 1 base for J; bases not matched to a gene: 2. Germline V gene sequence: CDR1 WSHSY, CDR2 SAAADI. The CDR3 loop spans 15 amino acids.

This chain links TRBV5-1 with TRBJ1-3; 7 nucleotides line up with TRBD1. The CDR3 contains 17 residues. Per the germline V gene, CDR1 is SGHRS and CDR2 is YFSETQ. The J segment lost 0 bases and the V segment lost 0 bases, leaving 6 bases of the junction unmatched. The CDR3 reads CASSLGGQTFSGNTIYF. The CDR3 DNA reads TGCGCCAGCAGCTTGGGGGGACAGACTTTCTCTGGAAACACCATATATTTT.

The V gene is TRBV30, the J gene TRBJ2-5; D is unresolved. Germline values: CDR1 GTSNPN, CDR2 SVGIG (reference sequence). The germline V and J ends were trimmed by 3 bases and 9 bases, with 11 bases remaining between them. CDR3 length equals 11 residues. CDR3 region: CAWRVSMAQYF. The CDR3 region has the DNA TGTGCCTGGAGGGTTAGCATGGCCCAGTACTTC.

The chain has TRBV14 and TRBJ2-7; D may be TRBD1 (6 bases). This CDR3 region has 16 residues. The germline V gene has CDR1 SGHDN and CDR2 FVKESK. Trimming removed 3 bases from V and 0 bases from J, with 15 bases in between. In DNA form, the CDR3 reads TGTGCCAGCAGCCAGGAAAAGGACAGCTACTCCTACGAGCAGTACTTC. As protein: CASSQEKDSYSYEQYF.

V gene TRBV5-4 combines with J gene TRBJ2-5; TRBD1 matches 11 bases. The V and J ends lost 4 bases and 4 bases, in that order; junction bases with no gene match: 12. The CDR3 spans 17 residues. The germline gives CDR1 SGHNT, CDR2 YYREEE (reference sequence). The CDR3 loop reads CASSLHISGQGVETQYF. The CDR3 nucleotides read TGTGCCAGCAGCCTTCACATTTCGGGACAGGGGGTAGAGACCCAGTACTTC. Combining the CDR3 with reference TRBV5-4 and TRBJ2-5 gives the whole variable domain ETGVTQSPTHLIKTRGQQVTLRCSSQSGHNTVSWYQQALGQGPQFIFQYYREEENGRGNFPPRFSGLQFPNYSSELNVNALELDDSALYLCASSLHISGQGVETQYFGPGTRLLVL.

The V and J genes are TRBV5-6 and TRBJ1-1, with 7 bases matching TRBD1. Germline V gene sequence: CDR1 SGHDT, CDR2 YYEEEE. The CDR3 is 15 amino acids. The trim removed 4 bases at V and 1 base at J, leaving 7 bases unmatched. The CDR3: CASSHTQGKNTEAFF. CDR3 sequence (DNA): TGTGCCAGCAGCCACACACAGGGGAAGAACACTGAAGCTTTCTTT.

The V and J genes are TRBV6-5 and TRBJ1-5; 8 nucleotides align to TRBD1. This CDR3 region has 15 residues. The V segment lost 4 bases and the J segment 3 bases; nucleotides outside the gene matches: 5. Per the germline V gene, CDR1 is MNHEY and CDR2 is SVGAGI. CDR3 protein: CASSLQGGPNQPQHF. CDR3 DNA: TGTGCCAGCAGTTTACAGGGGGGCCCCAATCAGCCCCAGCATTTT.

As regards this clone: The sample carries other DNA sequences with the same CDR3. The genes are TRBV7-2 and TRBJ1-2; D is unclear. CDR3 length: 12 residues. V was cut by 1 base and J by 7 bases, with 7 bases left in between. Germline CDR1 reads SGHTA; CDR2 reads FQGNSA. This CDR3 is CASSLGGGGYTF. The CDR3 nucleotides read TGTGCCAGCAGCTTAGGAGGAGGTGGCTACACCTTC.

The V gene is TRBV7-9, the J gene TRBJ2-2; TRBD1 is a possible D gene (6 bases). Germline lookup yields CDR1 SEHNR and CDR2 FQNEAQ (reference sequence). The CDR3 extends over 14 amino acids. Between the trimmed V and J ends, which lost 8 bases and 0 bases, there was a span of 10 bases. CDR3 amino acids: CASPQGTNTGELFF. The DNA for the CDR3 is TGTGCCAGCCCCCAGGGGACGAACACCGGGGAGCTGTTTTTT.

The rearrangement uses TRBV7-2 and TRBJ2-7, with a weak D call TRBD1 (6 bases). The V gene's germline CDR1 is SGHTA and CDR2 FQGNSA. Trimming left V 3 bases short and J 2 bases short, with 8 bases between. The CDR3 consists of 13 residues. The CDR3 loop is CASSLRTAYEQYF. CDR3 nucleotides: TGTGCCAGCAGCTTGAGGACAGCCTACGAGCAGTACTTC.

DNA for the CDR3: TGTGCCAGCAGCCCAGAGGGGGGGACTGGCTACACCTTC. The encoded protein is CASSPEGGTGYTF. J is TRBJ1-2 and V is TRBV7-9, with TRBD1 as a possible D gene (6 bases). The germline CDR1 and CDR2 sequences are SEHNR and FQNEAQ (reference sequence). The V end lost 5 bases, the J end lost 7 bases, and 14 bases lay between the germline ends. The CDR3 sequence is 13 residues long.

The chain combines TRBV6-5 with TRBJ1-1, with 8 bases matching TRBD1. This CDR3 contains 15 residues. Germline CDR1 reads MNHEY; CDR2 reads SVGAGI. The ends lost 6 bases at V and 0 bases at J; junction bases unmatched: 6. The chain's CDR3 is CASSYRGSMNTEAFF. The CDR3 nucleotides read TGTGCCAGCAGCTACAGGGGGTCGATGAACACTGAAGCTTTCTTT.

The chain joins TRBV5-5 to TRBJ2-7; weak D call: TRBD2 (6 bases). Germline-derived CDR1 and CDR2 are SGHKS and YYEKEE (reference sequence). V shed 4 bases and J shed 0 bases, with 14 bases lying between them. The CDR3 has 15 amino acids. The CDR3 is CASSPRDWGSYEQYF. The CDR3 DNA follows: TGTGCCAGCAGCCCTAGGGACTGGGGCTCCTACGAGCAGTACTTC.

This rearrangement joins TRBV11-2 to TRBJ1-4; a weak D match, TRBD1 (6 bases). V lost 7 bases and J 0 bases, leaving 9 bases between the germline ends. This CDR3 region has 14 residues. The germline gives CDR1 SGHAT, CDR2 FQNNGV. The CDR3 coding sequence is TGTGCCAGCAAATACAGGGCAACTAATGAAAAACTGTTTTTT. Its protein is CASKYRATNEKLFF.

The V call is TRBV2, the J call TRBJ1-5; D not resolved. Trimming removed 6 bases at V and 0 bases at J, with 6 bases between. Germline assignment: CDR1 SNHLY and CDR2 FYNNEI. This CDR3 is built from 13 residues. The chain's CDR3 is CASRVDSNQPQHF. The DNA of the CDR3 is TGTGCCAGCAGAGTAGATAGCAATCAGCCCCAGCATTTT. Filled out from reference TRBV2 and TRBJ1-5, the complete variable domain reads EPEVTQTPSHQVTQMGQEVILRCVPISNHLYFYWYRQILGQKVEFLVSFYNNEISEKSEIFDDQFSVERPDGSNFTLKIRSTKLEDSAMYFCASRVDSNQPQHFGDGTRLSIL.

This rearrangement joins TRBV7-6 to TRBJ2-5; 9 positions agree with TRBD2. Unmatched junction bases numbered 0, after V lost 2 bases and J lost 2 bases. CDR1 and CDR2 from the germline V gene are SGHVS and FNYEAQ. The CDR3 has 14 amino acids. The CDR3 protein is CASSLLAGQETQYF. The CDR3, as DNA: TGTGCCAGCAGCTTACTAGCGGGGCAAGAGACCCAGTACTTC.

J is TRBJ2-3 and V is TRBV5-1, with TRBD2 matching over 9 bases. V gave up 0 bases and J gave up 4 bases; unmatched junction bases: 3. This CDR3 contains 15 residues. Germline V lookup: CDR1 SGHRS, CDR2 YFSETQ. This chain's CDR3 is CASSLVLAGSDTQYF. In nucleotides, the CDR3 is TGCGCCAGCAGCTTGGTCCTAGCGGGATCAGATACGCAGTATTTT. Full variable domain (missing parts from reference TRBV5-1 and TRBJ2-3): KAGVTQTPRYLIKTRGQQVTLSCSPISGHRSVSWYQQTPGQGLQFLFEYFSETQRNKGNFPGRFSGRQFSNSRSEMNVSTLELGDSALYLCASSLVLAGSDTQYFGPGTRLTVL.

The chain links TRBV30 to TRBJ1-6; 8 positions match TRBD1. Germline V gene data show CDR1 as GTSNPN and CDR2 as SVGIG (reference sequence). With 5 bases clipped from V and 9 bases from J, the junction kept 6 bases outside the gene matches. This CDR3 region has 13 residues. Written as DNA, the CDR3 is TGTGCCTGGGCCGACAGGGGTGGTTCACCCCTCCACTTT. It yields the protein CAWADRGGSPLHF.

This clone was seen only once. The chain links TRBV5-1 to TRBJ1-6; 12 nucleotides align to TRBD1. Germline CDR1 is SGHRS and CDR2 is YFSETQ. V shed 0 bases, J shed 0 bases, and the junction held 10 bases outside the gene matches. The CDR3 is 21 amino acids. The CDR3 DNA reads as TGCGCCAGCAGCTTGGAGGGACAGGGGGCTGGCTCGATCTCCTATAATTCACCCCTCCACTTT. Protein product: CASSLEGQGAGSISYNSPLHF.

The chain couples TRBV3-1 (or the pseudogene TRBV3-2) to TRBJ2-1, with a weak D call TRBD1 (5 bases). Germline V gene lookup returns CDR1 LGHDT and CDR2 YNNKEL (reference sequence). Between the trimmed V and J ends, which lost 3 bases and 4 bases, there was a span of 7 bases. The CDR3 is made up of 13 amino acids. The CDR3 bases are TGTGCCAGCAGCCACGACAGATACAATGAGCAGTTCTTC. This gives the protein CASSHDRYNEQFF.